These 16 T cell receptor beta chains came from one sample sequenced in a study of cytomegalovirus exposure and HLA in healthy donors. Both 60 Vbeta primers and 13 Jbeta primers went into the PCR. Only in-frame clones appear in the TCRdb table, and some are missing; sequencing was by immunoSEQ multiplex PCR. Found here are 90,000 to 150,000 clones, 65% to 85% of them singletons; the top ten hold 16%. The material sequenced was PBMCs. The receptors originated from a man aged 50 or older in good health and CMV-seropositive.

This chain uses TRBV5-6 with TRBJ2-5, with TRBD2 matching over 12 bases. Germline V lookup: CDR1 SGHDT, CDR2 YYEEEE. This CDR3 has 17 amino acids. V lost 3 bases and J lost 6; bases outside the gene matches: 12. The CDR3 spells CASSSTHLAGGRKTQYF. The CDR3 region has the DNA TGTGCCAGCAGCTCGACGCACCTAGCGGGGGGGAGGAAGACCCAGTACTTC.

The V gene is TRBV5-5, the J gene TRBJ1-5; D may be TRBD1 (5 bases). Germline assignment: CDR1 SGHKS and CDR2 YYEKEE (reference sequence). The ends were cut back, 4 bases at V and 0 bases at J, with 17 bases in the middle. CDR3 length equals 17 residues. CDR3 loop: CASSLRVRVSSNQPQHF. The CDR3 DNA is TGTGCCAGCAGCCTCAGGGTACGGGTATCTAGCAATCAGCCCCAGCATTTT.

The chain links TRBV29-1 to TRBJ2-3; perhaps TRBD1 as D (5 bases). The germline CDR1 and CDR2 sequences are SQVTM and ANQGSEA. Trimming left V 7 bases short and J 6 bases short, with 11 bases between. The CDR3 sequence is 11 residues long. CDR3 bases: TGCAGCGGTGGACATCAGGATACGCAGTATTTT. It is translated as CSGGHQDTQYF.

This clone appeared a few times. This chain's CDR3 is CAISESREDEQFF. The CDR3 nucleotides are TGTGCCATCAGTGAGTCGAGGGAGGATGAGCAGTTCTTC. The chain recombines TRBV10-3 with TRBJ2-1; D perhaps matches TRBD2 (6 bases). Germline values: CDR1 ENHRY, CDR2 SYGVKD. The V end lost 0 bases, the J end lost 8 bases, and 8 bases lay between the germline ends. The CDR3 is 13 amino acids.

This clone was counted a single time. The genes are TRBV7-6 and TRBJ2-3; D is unclear. Trimming took off 5 bases at V and 2 bases at J, with 11 bases between the two ends. CDR1 and CDR2 (germline): SGHVS, FNYEAQ. The CDR3 totals 14 residues. CDR3 DNA sequence: TGTGCCAGCAGCCCAGGCCAGACCACAGATACGCAGTATTTT. Protein: CASSPGQTTDTQYF.

The V call is TRBV14, the J call TRBJ2-2; 9 bases line up with TRBD1. This CDR3 has 16 amino acids. CDR1 is SGHDN, CDR2 FVKESK, per germline. Trimming removed 2 bases from V and 1 base from J; junction bases left unmatched: 2. The CDR3 sequence: CASSQPGQGNTGELFF. As DNA, the CDR3 is TGTGCCAGCAGCCAACCGGGACAGGGGAACACCGGGGAGCTGTTTTTT.

The V gene is TRBV2, the J gene TRBJ2-7, with D possibly being TRBD1 (7 bases). Per the germline V gene, CDR1 is SNHLY and CDR2 is FYNNEI. Trimming pared 8 bases from V and 7 bases from J, leaving 21 bases between. The CDR3 covers 14 residues. In DNA, the CDR3 is TGTGCCAGCGGTCCCTACGAGGGGGCGGGGGAGCAGTACTTC. As protein: CASGPYEGAGEQYF. Full variable domain (outside the CDR3, taken from reference TRBV2 and TRBJ2-7): EPEVTQTPSHQVTQMGQEVILRCVPISNHLYFYWYRQILGQKVEFLVSFYNNEISEKSEIFDDQFSVERPDGSNFTLKIRSTKLEDSAMYFCASGPYEGAGEQYFGPGTRLTVT.

The chain combines TRBV28 with TRBJ2-5; 7 bases are shared with TRBD1. Germline CDR1 MDHEN, CDR2 SYDVKM. Trimming removed 4 bases from V and 2 bases from J; junction bases left unmatched: 4. The CDR3 is 14 amino acids. CDR3 loop: CASSSDRAQETQYF. The CDR3 region has the DNA TGTGCCAGCAGTTCCGACAGGGCGCAAGAGACCCAGTACTTC.

The CDR3 DNA reads as TGTGCCAGCTCACCACTCGGGACAGGGGGAGGCACTGAAGCTTTCTTT. This encodes CASSPLGTGGGTEAFF. The rearrangement links TRBV18 to TRBJ1-1; 11 bases agree with TRBD1. Germline trimming cut 1 base from V and 4 bases from J; bases unmatched to any gene: 5. The CDR3 contains 16 residues. In germline, CDR1 is KGHSH, CDR2 LQKENI.

The gene calls are TRBV12-5 and TRBJ1-4; D gene unclear. CDR1 is LGHNT and CDR2 is FRNRAP in the germline V gene. The CDR3 covers 14 residues. The V end was cut by 8 bases, the J end by 8 bases, with 18 bases between. CDR3 coding DNA: TGTGCTAGTTCGGCGGGGAACAGCTGGGAAAAACTGTTTTTT. Amino acid sequence: CASSAGNSWEKLFF.

The genes are TRBV6-1 and TRBJ1-4, with 11 positions matching TRBD1. V dropped 7 bases and J dropped 8; count of bases not matched to a gene: 9. CDR1 is MNHNS and CDR2 is SASEGT in the germline V gene. The CDR3 has 15 residues. CDR3 sequence reads: CASTGARTGGEKLFF. Here the CDR3 DNA reads TGTGCCAGCACCGGGGCGAGGACAGGGGGCGAAAAACTGTTTTTT.

The chain links TRBV10-1 to TRBJ2-7, with D hard to call. Trimming stripped 0 bases from V and 4 bases from J, with 10 bases between. Germline V gene lookup returns CDR1 WNHNN and CDR2 SYGVQD (reference sequence). The CDR3 totals 14 residues. In nucleotides, the CDR3 is TGCGCCAGCAGTGAGTCCGGGTCTATTTACGAGCAGTACTTC. It is translated as CASSESGSIYEQYF.

The chain recombines TRBV14 with TRBJ2-5; D possibly corresponds to TRBD2 (6 bases). CDR1 and CDR2 (germline): SGHDN, FVKESK. Trimming removed 4 bases at V and 5 bases at J, with 11 bases between. This CDR3 region has 13 residues. The CDR3 DNA reads as TGTGCCAGCAGCCGGTTTCGGGGGGAGACCCAGTACTTC. This translates into CASSRFRGETQYF. The full variable domain, its missing parts supplied by reference TRBV14 and TRBJ2-5, is EAGVTQFPSHSVIEKGQTVTLRCDPISGHDNLYWYRRVMGKEIKFLLHFVKESKQDESGMPNNRFLAERTGGTYSTLKVQPAELEDSGVYFCASSRFRGETQYFGPGTRLLVL.

This chain joins TRBV27 and TRBJ1-1; D possibly corresponds to TRBD1 (6 bases). The CDR3 runs 14 residues. In germline, CDR1 is MNHEY, CDR2 SMNVEV (reference sequence). Trimming cost V 7 bases and J 5 bases, with 17 bases left between them. The CDR3 DNA reads TGTGCCAGCATACCTGGGGGAGGGGGGACTGAAGCTTTCTTT. Translated, it gives CASIPGGGGTEAFF.

The rearrangement joins TRBV5-6 to TRBJ1-5; 9 positions match TRBD1. Germline values: CDR1 SGHDT, CDR2 YYEEEE. J was trimmed by 6 bases and V by 4 bases; bases with no gene match: 8. The CDR3 extends over 15 amino acids. The CDR3 protein is CASSNLGQGSQPQHF. CDR3 bases: TGTGCCAGCAGCAATCTGGGACAGGGAAGTCAGCCCCAGCATTTT.

This clone was recorded once. The CDR3 nucleotides read TGTGCCTGCCGGGCCGAGGGGGGGTACCACAATGAGCAGTTCTTC. This translates into CACRAEGGYHNEQFF. This chain connects TRBV6-5 to TRBJ2-1; possible D gene TRBD2, 7 bases. Germline CDR1 is MNHEY and CDR2 is SVGAGI. This CDR3 region has 15 residues. Trimming took 11 bases from V and 5 from J, leaving 22 bases between them.